Listed here are 25 T cell receptor beta chains from one sample, sequenced in a study of T cells after posttransplantation cyclophosphamide. Libraries were prepared by immunoSEQ multiplex PCR; TCRdb keeps only in-frame clonotypes and omits some of them. Sampling found approximately 24,000 clones, none seen once. The sample consisted of PBMCs. Receptor source: a woman in her fifties or sixties in good health, CMV-negative, and a related stem cell transplant donor.

This clone was recorded many times. V usage is TRBV2 and J usage is TRBJ1-6; 8 bases map to TRBD1. Looked up from germline, CDR1 is SNHLY and CDR2 is FYNNEI. Unmatched junction bases numbered 8, after V lost 5 bases and J lost 8 bases. CDR3 length: 15 amino acids. As DNA, the CDR3 is TGTGCCAGCAGTCCCAGGACAGGGCGCCATTCACCCCTCCACTTT. Encoded protein: CASSPRTGRHSPLHF.

This clone has only a few counts. The V gene is TRBV15, the J gene TRBJ1-2; D is uncertain. V lost 1 base and J lost 4, with 4 bases in between. Germline CDR1 LNHNV, CDR2 YYDKDF (reference sequence). The CDR3 has 12 residues. The CDR3 protein is CATSRGAYGYTF. The CDR3, as DNA: TGTGCCACCAGCAGAGGAGCCTATGGCTACACCTTC.

With regard to this clone: The DNA is left out, because the CDR3 cannot be placed on it with certainty; the CDR3 is given as TCRdb lists it. The V call is TRBV29-1, the J call TRBJ2-3; the tabulated D call, TRBD1, remains unverified against the DNA. Germline CDR1 SQVTM, CDR2 ANQGSEA. The CDR3 is made up of 11 amino acids, end residues included. CDR3 sequence reads: CSVGQGAGEYF.

The gene calls are TRBV18 and TRBJ2-5; D uncertain. The V gene's germline CDR1 is KGHSH and CDR2 LQKENI. The V and J ends lost 3 bases and 5 bases respectively, with 16 bases between them. CDR3 size: 15 residues. DNA of the CDR3: TGTGCCAGCTCACCCGGCGCTCGACAACGGGAGACCCAGTACTTC. Protein: CASSPGARQRETQYF.

This clone appeared many times. This chain joins TRBV6-1 and TRBJ1-6; D remains ambiguous. V was cut by 7 bases and J by 2 bases, with 9 bases left in between. CDR1 is MNHNS, CDR2 SASEGT, per germline. The CDR3 has 14 residues. DNA of the CDR3: TGTGCCAGCAAGTACATGGCCTATAATTCACCCCTCCACTTT. This sequence encodes CASKYMAYNSPLHF.

This clone was detected ten times or more. This chain joins TRBV28 and TRBJ1-4; 7 bases fit TRBD1. The J segment lost 3 bases and the V segment lost 5 bases, leaving 6 bases of the junction unmatched. Germline V lookup: CDR1 MDHEN, CDR2 SYDVKM. The CDR3 loop spans 15 amino acids. The CDR3 nucleotides are TGTGCCAGCAGTACCAATGACAGGGCTAATGAAAAACTGTTTTTT. Its protein product is CASSTNDRANEKLFF. Supplemented by reference TRBV28 and TRBJ1-4, the full variable domain reads DVKVTQSSRYLVKRTGEKVFLECVQDMDHENMFWYRQDPGLGLRLIYFSYDVKMKEKGDIPEGYSVSREKKERFSLILESASTNQTSMYLCASSTNDRANEKLFFGSGTQLSVL.

This clone was counted ten times or more. This sequence joins TRBV20-1 and TRBJ1-1, with a weak D call TRBD1 (5 bases). Per germline, CDR1 DFQATT and CDR2 SNEGSKA (reference sequence). This CDR3 has 11 amino acids. V was trimmed by 6 bases and J by 6 bases, leaving 11 bases between them. CDR3 loop: CSALQDPEAFF. The DNA of the CDR3 is TGCAGTGCCCTACAGGACCCTGAAGCTTTCTTT.

This clone has ten or more counts. The gene calls are TRBV7-8 and TRBJ2-1; 7 bases are a match to TRBD2. This CDR3 has 15 amino acids. Germline trimming cut 8 bases from V and 4 bases from J; bases unmatched to any gene: 11. CDR1 and CDR2 (germline): SGHVS, FQNEAQ. CDR3 region: CASSWGGSVYNEQFF. Here the CDR3 DNA reads TGTGCCAGCTCCTGGGGCGGGAGTGTGTACAATGAGCAGTTCTTC. The whole variable domain, remainder taken from reference TRBV7-8 and TRBJ2-1, is GAGVSQSPRYKVAKRGQDVALRCDPISGHVSLFWYQQALGQGPEFLTYFQNEAQLDKSGLPSDRFFAERPEGSVSTLKIQRTQQEDSAVYLCASSWGGSVYNEQFFGPGTRLTVL.

This clone was observed many times. This chain joins TRBV6-6 and TRBJ2-2; 8 nucleotides agree with TRBD1. The V gene end was trimmed by 4 bases and the J gene end by 4 bases; junction bases not matched to a gene: 5. Germline V gene lookup returns CDR1 MNHNY and CDR2 SVGAGI (reference sequence). This CDR3 comprises 15 residues. This CDR3 is CASSSVGQATGELFF. CDR3 nucleotides: TGTGCCAGCAGTTCGGTGGGACAGGCCACCGGGGAGCTGTTTTTT.

This chain joins TRBV28 and TRBJ2-3; D is unclear. This CDR3 is 14 amino acids long. Trimming stripped 2 bases from V and 2 bases from J, with 8 bases between. CDR1 and CDR2 (germline): MDHEN, SYDVKM. The CDR3 here is CASSLGGITDTQYF. The CDR3 nucleotides are TGTGCCAGCAGTTTAGGCGGAATCACAGATACGCAGTATTTT.

This clone was recorded at least ten times. The V gene is TRBV29-1, the J gene TRBJ2-3, with 11 bases fitting TRBD2. The CDR3 has 14 amino acids. V lost 7 bases, J lost 3 bases, and 6 bases stayed unmatched. Germline CDR1 and CDR2: SQVTM and ANQGSEA. The CDR3 loop reads CSALRLAGTDTQYF. CDR3 sequence (DNA): TGCAGCGCTCTGAGACTAGCGGGAACAGATACGCAGTATTTT.

The sample holds a few counts of this clone. The rearrangement links TRBV7-3 to TRBJ1-2; unclear D gene. The CDR3 spans 14 residues. In germline, CDR1 is SGHTA, CDR2 FQGTGA. The ends were cut back, 2 bases at V and 7 bases at J, with 14 bases in the middle. The CDR3 nucleotides read TGTGCCAGCAGCTTATTGCCCGGTGCGGTTGGCTACACCTTC. Its translation is CASSLLPGAVGYTF.

This clone showed up many times. Its ends do not fully match the called genes, so a read error is possible. This chain connects TRBV7-7 to TRBJ2-1; 14 bases match TRBD2. Germline CDR1 is SSHAT and CDR2 is FNYEAQ (reference sequence). CDR3 length: 18 residues. The CDR3 region is CASSPRLAGGLWNNEQFF. The DNA of the CDR3 is TGTGCTAGCAGCCCCCGACTAGCGGGGGGGCTATGGAACAATGAGCAGTTCTTC.

This clone was picked up many times. The rearrangement uses TRBV5-6 and TRBJ1-2; 8 nucleotides agree with TRBD1. With V trimmed by 1 base and J by 0 bases, 5 bases remained unmatched. The length of the CDR3 is 16 residues. Germline V gene data show CDR1 as SGHDT and CDR2 as YYEEEE. CDR3 nucleotides: TGTGCCAGCAGCTTGTTGGGACAGGTTTCTAACTATGGCTACACCTTC. Protein sequence: CASSLLGQVSNYGYTF.

Many counts were recorded for this clone. The V gene is TRBV6-1, the J gene TRBJ1-5; D possibly corresponds to TRBD1 (6 bases). Germline V gene data show CDR1 as MNHNS and CDR2 as SASEGT. The CDR3 is 15 amino acids. The V and J ends lost 0 bases and 7 bases respectively, with 13 bases between them. The CDR3 protein is CASSEAGADWQPQHF. CDR3 DNA: TGTGCCAGCAGTGAAGCGGGGGCGGACTGGCAGCCCCAGCATTTT.

This clone was seen a handful of times. This sequence joins TRBV5-4 and TRBJ2-2; D may be TRBD2 (5 bases). The length of the CDR3 is 16 residues. The germline V gene encodes CDR1 SGHNT and CDR2 YYREEE (reference sequence). The V end lost 1 base, the J end lost 3 bases, and 13 bases lay between the germline ends. The CDR3 bases are TGTGCCAGCAGCTTGAGGACGGGATGGGACACCGGGGAGCTGTTTTTT. Translation gives CASSLRTGWDTGELFF.

This clone was counted between two and nine times. The rearrangement links TRBV25-1 to TRBJ2-1, with D perhaps TRBD2 (7 bases). Trimming took off 3 bases at V and 5 bases at J, with 11 bases between the two ends. Germline V gives CDR1 MGHDK, CDR2 SYGVNS. This CDR3 spans 14 amino acids. CDR3 amino acids: CASSEQGRDNEQFF. Written as DNA, the CDR3 is TGTGCCAGCAGTGAGCAGGGGAGGGACAATGAGCAGTTCTTC.

This clone was observed a handful of times. The genes are TRBV7-2 and TRBJ1-2; 8 nucleotides match TRBD1. The CDR3 sequence is 15 residues long. From germline, CDR1 is SGHTA and CDR2 FQGNSA. The V segment lost 3 bases and the J segment 1 base; nucleotides outside the gene matches: 4. In DNA, the CDR3 is TGTGCCAGCAGCTTTGGGACAGGCTTTAACTATGGCTACACCTTC. Its translation: CASSFGTGFNYGYTF.

Ten or more counts support this clone. This chain joins TRBV19 and TRBJ1-4; D is ambiguous. The CDR3 has 16 residues. Trimming left V 1 base short and J 3 bases short, with 12 bases between. The germline CDR1 and CDR2 sequences are LNHDA and SQIVND (reference sequence). The CDR3 protein is CASSIGTPGANEKLFF. Written as DNA, the CDR3 is TGTGCCAGTAGTATAGGAACACCGGGAGCTAATGAAAAACTGTTTTTT.

This clone occurred many times. The V call is TRBV28, the J call TRBJ2-4, with 11 nucleotides matching TRBD1. The V gene's germline CDR1 is MDHEN and CDR2 SYDVKM. J lost 8 bases, V lost 4 bases, and 7 bases had no gene match. The CDR3 contains 15 residues. The CDR3 DNA follows: TGTGCCAGCAGTTCGAGGACAGGGGGCAAGGACATTCAGTACTTC. Residues: CASSSRTGGKDIQYF.

This clone was counted ten times or more. The chain employs TRBV28 and TRBJ1-1; 10 bases are a match to TRBD1. The CDR3 runs 16 residues. Germline V gene lookup returns CDR1 MDHEN and CDR2 SYDVKM. The J segment lost 2 bases and the V segment lost 6 bases, leaving 9 bases of the junction unmatched. The CDR3 bases are TGTGCCAGCAGGTCAATGGACAGGGGGATTAACACTGAAGCTTTCTTT. This gives the protein CASRSMDRGINTEAFF.

This clone was counted ten times or more. The V gene is TRBV2, the J gene TRBJ1-5; the match to TRBD1 covers 9 bases. The germline V gene encodes CDR1 SNHLY and CDR2 FYNNEI. V lost 5 bases to trimming and J lost 5 bases; unmatched junction nucleotides: 4. The CDR3 length is 14 residues. CDR3 in DNA: TGTGCCAGCAGTCTCGACAGGGGGGATCAGCCCCAGCATTTT. It translates to CASSLDRGDQPQHF.

The sample holds many counts of this clone. J is TRBJ2-7 and V is TRBV14, with 8 nucleotides matching TRBD2. V lost 6 bases, J lost 4 bases, and 11 bases stayed unmatched. The CDR3 covers 15 residues. The germline gives CDR1 SGHDN, CDR2 FVKESK. The CDR3 DNA sequence: TGTGCCAGCAGTCCCAGGAGCGGGAGATCTTACGAGCAGTACTTC. This sequence encodes CASSPRSGRSYEQYF.

This clone was seen a handful of times. This clone may be a read error of a much larger clone one base away. The chain is built from TRBV28 and TRBJ1-2; 9 nucleotides agree with TRBD1. V lost 6 bases and J lost 1; bases outside the gene matches: 6. The CDR3 contains 15 residues. Germline V gene data show CDR1 as MDHEN and CDR2 as SYDVKM. Here the CDR3 DNA reads TGTGCCAGCAGCCTAACAGGGGGCGTTAACTATGGCTACACCTTC. This gives the protein CASSLTGGVNYGYTF.

This clone was counted many times. The V call is TRBV19, the J call TRBJ2-5; D is possibly TRBD2 (6 bases). This CDR3 comprises 15 residues. V was cut by 4 bases and J by 4 bases, with 16 bases left in between. CDR1 LNHDA and CDR2 SQIVND come from the germline V gene (reference sequence). Here the CDR3 reads CASSTPWLGGETQYF. CDR3 nucleotide sequence: TGTGCCAGTAGTACGCCCTGGCTGGGGGGAGAGACCCAGTACTTC.